The source of this T cell receptor (beta chain) is a study of PD-L1 blockade in urothelial cancer (dated by TCRdb to 2016 to 2017). Concerning the study at large: All patients started therapy at some point between 2014 and 2016 and received atezolizumab 1,200 mg intravenously every 3 weeks. Blood samples gave median yields of 141,255 T cells and around 88,000 unique TCRs, along with a median clonality of about 0.084. TCR sequencing covered pretreatment tumor samples and matched, serially collected peripheral blood taken before and after atezolizumab treatment. Whole exome sequencing and RNA sequencing of pretreatment tumors were performed alongside TCR sequencing in the same patients. Somatic, immune and clinical correlates of response to PD-L1 blockade with atezolizumab in urothelial cancer were the focus of an exploratory multi-omic analysis. Durable clinical benefit was achieved by nine patients but not by the remaining 20. An ECOG performance status of 0 or 1 was recorded for the patients, and 0 to 3 prior chemotherapy regimens had been received by the patients. Blood samples were analyzed 3 weeks after the start of treatment (second dose) and 6 weeks after the start of treatment. About 85% of the roughly 29 patients were males with bladder-origin urothelial cancer, and about 65% of the roughly 30 reported a prior smoking history. Durable clinical benefit meant progression-free survival longer than 6 months, and TCR features were also tested against progression-free and overall survival. Under 30 patients had pretreatment blood TCR-seq, about 25 had at least one posttreatment blood collection, and about 25 had tumor TCR-seq.

The CDR1 and CDR2 encoded by the germline V gene are SGHVS and FNYEAQ. CDR3 length: 16 amino acids, cysteine to phenylalanine. The entry retains the CDR3 DNA only, 48 bases that are in frame from base 1. V is cut by 0 bases and J by 2 bases, and the space between the germline ends is 10 bases. Synthetic TCR analog templates were spiked into each PCR to estimate absolute template abundance from read counts. TCRbeta CDR3 regions were amplified from genomic DNA with bias-controlled V and J gene primers using the immunoSEQ assay. Rearranged TCRbeta segments were sequenced at approximately 20X coverage. Per the source publication's procedure: Clustering was used to correct sequencing errors, and CDR3s were annotated against IMGT so that V, D and J genes could be assigned. Downstream analyses used only productive TCRbeta rearrangements and left out out-of-frame or stop-codon sequences. To compute clonality, Shannon entropy was normalized by the log of the number of unique productive sequences and then subtracted from one. Fisher's exact test with Benjamini-Hochberg correction, at a threshold of adjusted p below 0.01, was used to find clones that differed between time points or between blood and tumor. The clones in this table, taken by TCRdb from immuneACCESS, are in-frame only. Not every clone is retained; where verified, under half of the shortfall comes from an unresolved V gene, and the cause of the rest is unknown. That table furnishes V, J and clone size, whereas the DNA furnished D and trimming. The sample has 70,000 to 95,000 clones on record, about 90% of them singletons. The ten top clones hold roughly 0.88% of the sample.

Summary of the overall study and its limitations: A pretreatment peripheral blood TCR clonality below the median was linked to improved progression-free and overall survival. Patients with durable benefit showed greater expansion of tumor-associated TCR clones in peripheral blood 3 weeks after starting treatment (n ≈ 20, p = 0.022). Small sample size (n ≈ 30) and many exploratory analyses mean the results are intended to be hypothesis-generating.

The time point tag for this specimen amounts to: pretreatment peripheral blood. A total of 25 to 35 patients with locally advanced or metastatic urothelial carcinoma, treated at Memorial Sloan Kettering on a trial protocol, made up the cohort. Peripheral blood mononuclear cells were collected pretreatment and during treatment, with between 1 and 8 total time points per patient. The Qiagen DNeasy Blood extraction kit was used to purify genomic DNA from total PBMCs and tumor samples. PBMCs were collected pretreatment and during treatment and were isolated and stored as previously described. Note on this clone: This receptor's antigen is unknown. No per-base quality is available; no much larger clone lies one base away.

The input for sequencing was PBMCs, taken around atezolizumab (anti-PD-L1) treatment. This clonotype originated in an elderly woman with urothelial cancer. The rearrangement joined TRBV7-6 to TRBJ2-2; TRBD1 might be the D gene, on 5 matching bases. The CDR3 region has the sequence CASSLAAQGNTGELFF. The nucleotide sequence is given as TGTGCCAGCAGCTTAGCTGCGCAGGGAAACACCGGGGAGCTGTTTTTT.